This T cell receptor beta chain emerged from a study of cytomegalovirus exposure and HLA in healthy donors. The wider study: A prior analysis found 117 million unique TCR beta sequences from roughly 180 million T cells.

There are a few counts of this clone. Antigen unknown. Different DNA sequences within this sample yield the same CDR3. Study observations and caveats: Most subjects had HLA-A and HLA-B alleles reportedly predicted accurately by TCR beta sequences.

The PCR had 60 Vbeta and 13 Jbeta primers. TCRdb's copy holds only in-frame clones and misses some; the assay was immunoSEQ multiplex PCR. Here the sample spans about 180,000 clones, about 81% being singletons. The trim removed 4 bases at V and 4 bases at J, leaving 1 base unmatched. CDR1 and CDR2 (germline): SGHTA, FQGNSA. CDR3 length equals 12 residues. The receptor comes from a man aged 35 to 55 in good health and CMV-seronegative. The sample consisted of PBMCs. The V and J genes are TRBV7-2 and TRBJ2-7; 7 bases agree with TRBD1. CDR3 sequence: CASSSQGYEQYF. As DNA, the CDR3 is TGTGCCAGCAGCTCACAGGGGTACGAGCAGTACTTC.